This is a list of T cell receptor beta chains from one sample in a study of cytomegalovirus exposure and HLA in healthy donors. The protocol was immunoSEQ multiplex PCR, while the TCRdb copy is restricted to in-frame clones and leaves out a portion. The sample has about 140,000 clones, about 79% seen once. Sequencing input: PBMCs. These receptors were taken from a man in his forties or fifties in good health and CMV-seropositive. The conserved cysteine and the conserved F or W are not part of the CDR3 here. Fields, in order: V gene, CDR3 protein.

v_gene: TRBV19
CDR3aa: ASSISDRWSSYEQY

v_gene: TRBV4-1
CDR3aa: ASRLTGRDAMNTEAF

v_gene: TRBV6-1
CDR3aa: ASSVSYRAISYEQY

v_gene: TRBV19
CDR3aa: ASIPAAGQDYGYT

v_gene: TRBV5-4
CDR3aa: ASSLGITSTDTQY

v_gene: TRBV7-2
CDR3aa: ASSWTGQGNTDTQY

v_gene: TRBV5-6
CDR3aa: ASSLGAGGGQPQH

v_gene: TRBV6-1
CDR3aa: ASSYGVNYGYT

v_gene: TRBV19
CDR3aa: ASNPRGTGGNQPQH

v_gene: TRBV6-1
CDR3aa: ATVWLAGANGELF

v_gene: TRBV27
CDR3aa: ASSDYRGLDTEAF